Below are 17 T cell receptor beta chains sequenced from a single sample in a study of blood T cell repertoires in COVID-19. Produced via immunoSEQ multiplex PCR; TCRdb's table is partial and in-frame only. The sample consists of roughly 250,000 clones, about nine tenths of them appearing once. The specimen sequenced was peripheral blood. These receptors were taken from a woman in her forties with acute or convalescent COVID-19.

CDR3 bases: TGTGCCAGCAGCTTAGGAAACTCAGGGGGGAATTATGGCTACACCTTC. This gives the protein CASSLGNSGGNYGYTF. J is TRBJ1-2 and V is TRBV7-6; TRBD1 aligns across 7 bases. CDR3 length: 16 residues. CDR1 SGHVS and CDR2 FNYEAQ come from the germline V gene. V lost 1 base, J lost 5 bases, and 10 bases stayed unmatched.

The chain combines TRBV6-5 with TRBJ1-5, with 8 bases identical to TRBD1. The CDR3 is made up of 15 amino acids. With V trimmed by 5 bases and J by 7 bases, 10 bases remained unmatched. Germline CDR1 is MNHEY and CDR2 is SVGAGI. This CDR3 reads CASSPRTGSRQPQHF. In nucleotides, the CDR3 is TGTGCCAGCAGTCCTAGGACAGGGTCGAGACAGCCCCAGCATTTT.

The rearrangement links TRBV7-6 to TRBJ2-3; unclear D gene. This CDR3 has 15 amino acids. Germline V gene lookup returns CDR1 SGHVS and CDR2 FNYEAQ. Trimming cost V 6 bases and J 2 bases, with 15 bases left between them. DNA for the CDR3: TGTGCCAGCAGGGCGGTTGGGTCAGTCACAGATACGCAGTATTTT. As protein: CASRAVGSVTDTQYF. The full variable domain, its missing parts supplied by reference TRBV7-6 and TRBJ2-3, is GAGVSQSPRYKVTKRGQDVALRCDPISGHVSLYWYRQALGQGPEFLTYFNYEAQQDKSGLPNDRFSAERPEGSISTLTIQRTEQRDSAMYRCASRAVGSVTDTQYFGPGTRLTVL.

The CDR3 region is CASSQYIQNTEAFF. The CDR3 bases are TGTGCCAGCTCACAATACATACAGAACACTGAAGCTTTCTTT. The gene calls are TRBV18 and TRBJ1-1; D gene ambiguous. Germline CDR1 and CDR2: KGHSH and LQKENI. CDR3 length: 14 residues. V shed 4 bases and J shed 1 base, with 10 bases lying between them. The full variable domain, rest sourced from reference TRBV18 and TRBJ1-1, is NAGVMQNPRHLVRRRGQEARLRCSPMKGHSHVYWYRQLPEEGLKFMVYLQKENIIDESGMPKERFSAEFPKEGPSILRIQQVVRGDSAAYFCASSQYIQNTEAFFGQGTRLTVV.

This chain connects TRBV15 to TRBJ1-4, with D hard to call. CDR3 length: 14 amino acids. V lost 4 bases, J lost 0 bases, and 6 bases lay in between. CDR1 LNHNV and CDR2 YYDKDF come from the germline V gene (reference sequence). This CDR3 reads CATSMSATNEKLFF. The DNA for the CDR3 is TGTGCCACCAGCATGTCTGCAACTAATGAAAAACTGTTTTTT.

A single count supports this clone. V gene TRBV7-3 combines with J gene TRBJ1-2, with 8 nucleotides matching TRBD1. Unmatched junction bases numbered 3, after V lost 5 bases and J lost 1 base. The CDR3 has 14 residues. Germline V CDR1 and CDR2: SGHTA, FQGTGA. The CDR3 loop is CASSPGQGNYGYTF. In nucleotides, the CDR3 is TGTGCCAGCAGCCCTGGACAGGGTAACTATGGCTACACCTTC.

The CDR3 sequence: CASSLSGYQPQHF. The CDR3 region has the DNA TGTGCCAGCAGCTTGTCAGGGTATCAGCCCCAGCATTTT. This chain joins TRBV5-5 and TRBJ1-5; D is perhaps TRBD1 (5 bases). The V end was cut by 1 base, the J end by 5 bases, with 7 bases between. CDR1 and CDR2 from the germline V gene are SGHKS and YYEKEE (reference sequence). The CDR3 covers 13 residues. Full variable domain (missing parts from reference TRBV5-5 and TRBJ1-5): DAGVTQSPTHLIKTRGQQVTLRCSPISGHKSVSWYQQVLGQGPQFIFQYYEKEERGRGNFPDRFSARQFPNYSSELNVNALLLGDSALYLCASSLSGYQPQHFGDGTRLSIL.

This rearrangement joins TRBV2 to TRBJ2-1; the match to TRBD2 covers 7 bases. CDR3 length: 15 residues. The germline CDR1 and CDR2 sequences are SNHLY and FYNNEI. The trim removed 5 bases at V and 3 bases at J, leaving 7 bases unmatched. CDR3 residues: CASSLLADDYNEQFF. In DNA, the CDR3 is TGTGCCAGCAGTCTTCTAGCGGACGACTACAATGAGCAGTTCTTC.

The chain is built from TRBV5-8 and TRBJ2-2; 8 bases align to TRBD1. CDR1 SGHTS and CDR2 YDEGEE come from the germline V gene. J was trimmed by 5 bases and V by 0 bases; bases with no gene match: 3. The CDR3 is 15 amino acids. The chain's CDR3 is CASSLEQGATGELFF. In DNA, the CDR3 is TGTGCCAGCAGCTTGGAGCAGGGGGCAACCGGGGAGCTGTTTTTT. Looking up the rest from reference TRBV5-8 and TRBJ2-2 gives the full variable domain: EAGVTQSPTHLIKTRGQQATLRCSPISGHTSVYWYQQALGLGLQFLLWYDEGEERNRGNFPPRFSGRQFPNYSSELNVNALELEDSALYLCASSLEQGATGELFFGEGSRLTVL.

The rearrangement joins TRBV19 to TRBJ1-3, with 7 bases matching TRBD1. This CDR3 has 15 amino acids. Germline lookup yields CDR1 LNHDA and CDR2 SQIVND (reference sequence). Trimming removed 8 bases from V and 0 bases from J; junction bases left unmatched: 7. The CDR3 loop reads CASYRGPSSGNTIYF. As DNA, the CDR3 is TGTGCCAGTTACAGGGGTCCGAGCTCTGGAAACACCATATATTTT.

CDR3 nucleotide sequence: TGCGCCAGCAGCCCCTCTAGCGGGGGGAAATACAATGAGCAGTTCTTC. Amino acids: CASSPSSGGKYNEQFF. The chain has TRBV4-1 and TRBJ2-1, with TRBD2 matching over 11 bases. V was clipped by 4 bases and J by 4 bases; unmatched bases: 6. Per the germline V gene, CDR1 is MGHRA and CDR2 is YSYEKL. The CDR3 runs 16 residues.

CDR3 bases: TGTGCCAGCAGCTTAGAAGGGAGAGAGACCCAGTACTTC. Its protein product is CASSLEGRETQYF. The chain couples TRBV11-3 to TRBJ2-5, with D maybe TRBD2 (5 bases). Germline lookup yields CDR1 SGHNT and CDR2 YENEEA. The CDR3 is 13 residues long. V was cut by 0 bases and J by 4 bases, with 6 bases left in between.

The J gene is TRBJ1-5, the V gene TRBV6-6, with D unclear. Trimming took off 2 bases at V and 1 base at J, with 9 bases between the two ends. The germline CDR1 and CDR2 sequences are MNHNY and SVGAGI (reference sequence). The CDR3 extends over 15 amino acids. CDR3 in amino acids: CASSYNSLSNQPQHF. CDR3 coding DNA: TGTGCCAGCAGTTACAACAGCTTAAGCAATCAGCCCCAGCATTTT.

This clone was observed a handful of times. The rearrangement uses TRBV24-1 and TRBJ1-1; TRBD1 agrees at 10 bases. Unmatched junction bases numbered 5, after V lost 3 bases and J lost 5 bases. The CDR3 is 15 residues long. Germline lookup yields CDR1 KGHDR and CDR2 SFDVKD. This CDR3 is CATSDEGTGVTEAFF. In nucleotides, the CDR3 is TGTGCCACCAGTGATGAAGGGACAGGGGTTACTGAAGCTTTCTTT.

The V and J genes are TRBV5-4 and TRBJ2-7; 10 positions agree with TRBD2. The CDR3 spans 15 residues. After removal of 0 bases from V and 6 bases from J, the junction contained 6 bases not matched to a gene. Germline V lookup: CDR1 SGHNT, CDR2 YYREEE (reference sequence). The CDR3 region is CASSLGGLAGVEQYV. The DNA of the CDR3 is TGTGCCAGCAGCTTGGGGGGCCTAGCGGGGGTCGAGCAGTACGTC.

This clone showed up just a few times. The chain couples TRBV5-4 to TRBJ1-5; 9 nucleotides match TRBD1. In germline, CDR1 is SGHNT, CDR2 YYREEE (reference sequence). This CDR3 has 14 amino acids. With 0 bases clipped from V and 6 bases from J, the junction kept 1 base outside the gene matches. The CDR3 is CASSLAGQGQPQHF. Written as DNA, the CDR3 is TGTGCCAGCAGCTTGGCGGGACAGGGTCAGCCCCAGCATTTT.

The chain uses TRBV18 and TRBJ1-2; 7 nucleotides line up with TRBD1. The ends lost 3 bases at V and 0 bases at J; junction bases unmatched: 4. Looked up from germline, CDR1 is KGHSH and CDR2 is LQKENI. This CDR3 has 15 residues. The CDR3 bases are TGTGCCAGCTCACCGCAGGGGGGAGCTAACTATGGCTACACCTTC. It specifies CASSPQGGANYGYTF.